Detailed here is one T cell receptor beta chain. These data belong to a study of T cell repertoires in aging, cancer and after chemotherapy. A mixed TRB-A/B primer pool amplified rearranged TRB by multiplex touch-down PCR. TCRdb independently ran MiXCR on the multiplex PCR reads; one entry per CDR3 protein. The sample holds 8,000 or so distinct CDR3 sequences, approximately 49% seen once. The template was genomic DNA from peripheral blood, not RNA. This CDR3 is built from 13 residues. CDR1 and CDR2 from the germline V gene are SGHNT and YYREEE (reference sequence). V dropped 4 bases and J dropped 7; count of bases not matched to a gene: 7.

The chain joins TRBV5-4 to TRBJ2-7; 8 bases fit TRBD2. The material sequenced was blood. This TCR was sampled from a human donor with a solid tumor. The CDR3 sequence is CASSPGGAGEQYF. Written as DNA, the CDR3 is TGTGCCAGCAGCCCCGGGGGGGCGGGTGAGCAGTACTTC.